Given below is one T cell receptor beta chain in context. These data are taken from a study of T cell changes during pregnancy in multiple sclerosis. TCRdb keeps only in-frame clones here, not all; method: immunoSEQ multiplex PCR. The sample shows about 110,000 clones, approximately 90% of them seen only once. This CDR3 has 15 amino acids. Trimming at V came to 6 bases and at J to 7 bases, leaving 10 bases not matched to a gene. Per the germline V gene, CDR1 is SGHRS and CDR2 is YFSETQ. The sample was peripheral blood, taken after pregnancy. This chain links TRBV5-1 with TRBJ2-2; 9 nucleotides line up with TRBD1. This TCR came from a female donor with multiple sclerosis, enrolled in a pregnancy study. In DNA form, the CDR3 reads TGCGCCAGCACCACCCAACAGGGGGCCCTCGGGGAGCTGTTTTTT. Its translation is CASTTQQGALGELFF.